Shown below are 9 T cell receptor beta chains from a single sample sequenced in a study of blood T cell repertoires in COVID-19. Generated by immunoSEQ multiplex PCR, the TCRdb table keeps only in-frame clones and is missing some. The sample lists about 230,000 clones, 85% to 90% seen once, with roughly 10% in the top ten. Sequencing input: peripheral blood. Receptor source: a man in his fifties or sixties with COVID-19, enrolled during active disease.

In this sample, this clone turned up a few times. The genes are TRBV19 and TRBJ2-1; 8 bases fit TRBD1. The J segment lost 9 bases and the V segment lost 6 bases, leaving 7 bases of the junction unmatched. Germline CDR1 and CDR2: LNHDA and SQIVND (reference sequence). The CDR3 runs 13 residues. CDR3 nucleotides: TGTGCCAGTAGCCGCAGGGGGCTAGGTGAGCAGTTCTTC. It specifies CASSRRGLGEQFF.

The chain couples TRBV6-5 to TRBJ1-2; D is perhaps TRBD1 (5 bases). Germline CDR1 MNHEY, CDR2 SVGAGI. The CDR3 runs 14 residues. V dropped 6 bases and J dropped 4 bases, with 15 bases sitting between them. CDR3 sequence reads: CASRTSGDPYGYTF. CDR3 bases: TGTGCCAGCAGAACCTCGGGGGACCCCTATGGCTACACCTTC.

The chain uses TRBV7-3 and TRBJ2-2; 13 bases fit TRBD2. Germline CDR1 SGHTA, CDR2 FQGTGA. The CDR3 sequence is 17 residues long. The trim removed 4 bases at V and 0 bases at J, leaving 2 bases unmatched. DNA of the CDR3: TGTGCCAGCAGCTCCGGGACTAGCGGGGCGAACACCGGGGAGCTGTTTTTT. It specifies CASSSGTSGANTGELFF. Using reference TRBV7-3 and TRBJ2-2 for the parts outside the CDR3, the full variable domain is GAGVSQTPSNKVTEKGKYVELRCDPISGHTALYWYRQSLGQGPEFLIYFQGTGAADDSGLPNDRFFAVRPEGSVSTLKIQRTERGDSAVYLCASSSGTSGANTGELFFGEGSRLTVL.

V usage is TRBV5-4 and J usage is TRBJ2-5; D not certain. Trimming cost V 1 base and J 5 bases, with 9 bases left between them. The CDR3 consists of 13 residues. From germline, CDR1 is SGHNT and CDR2 YYREEE (reference sequence). CDR3 protein: CASSLSPGETQYF. Written as DNA, the CDR3 is TGTGCCAGCAGCTTGAGTCCGGGTGAGACCCAGTACTTC.

The chain couples TRBV7-2 to TRBJ1-5, with D perhaps matching TRBD1 (6 bases). Per germline, CDR1 SGHTA and CDR2 FQGNSA. The V gene lost 5 bases and the J gene lost 2 bases, with 10 bases spanning the gap. CDR3 length equals 14 residues. The CDR3 loop is CASSPPGGNQPQHF. CDR3 sequence (DNA): TGTGCCAGCAGCCCACCAGGGGGCAATCAGCCCCAGCATTTT. Complete variable domain (other parts from reference TRBV7-2 and TRBJ1-5): GAGVSQSPSNKVTEKGKDVELRCDPISGHTALYWYRQSLGQGLEFLIYFQGNSAPDKSGLPSDRFSAERTGGSVSTLTIQRTQQEDSAVYLCASSPPGGNQPQHFGDGTRLSIL.

The V call is TRBV18, the J call TRBJ1-2; D not resolved. There are 14 residues in the CDR3. Deletions cut 4 bases from V and 0 bases from J, with 9 bases between. Germline CDR1 is KGHSH and CDR2 is LQKENI. The CDR3 nucleotides read TGTGCCAGCTCACTTGCGGAAGCTAACTATGGCTACACCTTC. Encoded protein: CASSLAEANYGYTF.

This chain uses TRBV5-1 with TRBJ2-1, with D possibly TRBD1 on 6 matching bases. This CDR3 comprises 15 residues. Germline V gene lookup returns CDR1 SGHRS and CDR2 YFSETQ. Trimming removed 3 bases at V and 0 bases at J, with 10 bases between. CDR3 residues: CASSWTDGSYNEQFF. In DNA form, the CDR3 reads TGCGCCAGCAGCTGGACAGACGGCTCCTACAATGAGCAGTTCTTC.

This clone was seen only a few times. The V gene is TRBV19, the J gene TRBJ2-1, with D possibly being TRBD2 (6 bases). The length of the CDR3 is 14 residues. The germline CDR1 and CDR2 sequences are LNHDA and SQIVND (reference sequence). Trimming pared 4 bases from V and 2 bases from J, leaving 9 bases between. CDR3 sequence (DNA): TGTGCCAGTAGTACCGGGACTGCCTACAATGAGCAGTTCTTC. The encoded protein is CASSTGTAYNEQFF.

The gene calls are TRBV7-6 and TRBJ2-2, with 12 bases matching TRBD1. This CDR3 is built from 13 residues. The V segment lost 5 bases and the J segment 12 bases; nucleotides outside the gene matches: 4. Germline CDR1 SGHVS, CDR2 FNYEAQ. CDR3 coding DNA: TGTGCCAGCAGCACCGGGACAGGGGGCAAGCTGTTTTTT. This codes for CASSTGTGGKLFF.